This passage covers 21 T cell receptor beta chains from one sample sequenced in a study of T cell responses to AZD1222 COVID-19 vaccine. Some clones are missing from TCRdb's copy, which holds only in-frame ones; the method was immunoSEQ multiplex PCR. The profile shows around 150,000 clones, around 88% of them singletons. This sample comprised peripheral blood, obtained on day 0 of MenACWY control vaccination. The receptors come from an adult in good health.

CDR3 nucleotide sequence: TGTGCTAGTGGTTTGGAAACCGGGACAAAAGCTTTCTTT. This codes for CASGLETGTKAFF. V usage is TRBV12-5 and J usage is TRBJ1-1; the D gene is possibly TRBD1 (6 bases). Germline lookup yields CDR1 LGHNT and CDR2 FRNRAP. CDR3 length equals 13 residues. V shed 1 base and J shed 9 bases, with 12 bases lying between them.

The chain recombines TRBV27 with TRBJ2-7; 8 bases are shared with TRBD2. The CDR3 consists of 19 residues. CDR1 and CDR2 (germline): MNHEY, SMNVEV (reference sequence). V trimming: 5 bases; J trimming: 3 bases; junction bases outside the gene matches: 21. This CDR3 reads CASSTWWSGGGRKDYEQYF. The CDR3, as DNA: TGTGCCAGCAGTACCTGGTGGTCGGGCGGGGGGAGAAAAGACTACGAGCAGTACTTC.

V is TRBV11-3 and J is TRBJ2-1; the D call may be TRBD1 or TRBD2 (5 bases each). V lost 0 bases, J lost 9 bases, and 9 bases lay in between. The germline CDR1 and CDR2 sequences are SGHNT and YENEEA. The CDR3 loop spans 13 amino acids. Written as DNA, the CDR3 is TGTGCCAGCAGCTTAGATCTGGGGGTTGAGCAGTTCTTC. Encoded protein: CASSLDLGVEQFF. The full variable domain, completed using reference TRBV11-3 and TRBJ2-1, is EAGVVQSPRYKIIEKKQPVAFWCNPISGHNTLYWYLQNLGQGPELLIRYENEEAVDDSQLPKDRFSAERLKGVDSTLKIQPAELGDSAVYLCASSLDLGVEQFFGPGTRLTVL.

The chain recombines TRBV11-2 with TRBJ1-4; 7 nucleotides agree with TRBD1. The CDR3 has 14 amino acids. The V gene end was trimmed by 2 bases and the J gene end by 8 bases; junction bases not matched to a gene: 5. Germline CDR1 is SGHAT and CDR2 is FQNNGV. The CDR3 loop reads CASSLRGGEEKLFF. The CDR3 bases are TGTGCCAGCAGCTTACGAGGGGGCGAAGAAAAACTGTTTTTT.

The J gene is TRBJ2-1, the V gene TRBV4-3; a possible D gene is TRBD1 (7 bases). This CDR3 is built from 15 residues. Germline CDR1 is LGHNA and CDR2 is YSLEER. V lost 0 bases, J lost 2 bases, and 8 bases lay in between. CDR3 sequence reads: CASSQDRGAYNEQFF. CDR3 nucleotides: TGCGCCAGCAGCCAAGACAGGGGGGCCTACAATGAGCAGTTCTTC.

V and J are TRBV24-1 and TRBJ1-2; possible D gene TRBD1, 6 bases. Germline V gene data show CDR1 as KGHDR and CDR2 as SFDVKD. V lost 5 bases and J lost 7, with 16 bases in between. The CDR3 consists of 14 residues. CDR3 amino acids: CATSAPGGAGGYTF. The DNA of the CDR3 is TGTGCCACCAGTGCCCCGGGGGGCGCGGGTGGCTACACCTTC.

This chain uses TRBV5-4 with TRBJ1-1; 7 nucleotides agree with TRBD1. The CDR3 runs 16 residues. V gave up 4 bases and J gave up 5 bases; unmatched junction bases: 14. Germline CDR1 is SGHNT and CDR2 is YYREEE (reference sequence). CDR3 protein: CASSNLGAGGETEAFF. Here the CDR3 DNA reads TGTGCCAGCAGCAACCTTGGGGCAGGGGGAGAAACTGAAGCTTTCTTT.

The J gene is TRBJ1-2, the V gene TRBV12-3 or TRBV12-4; D unclear. V lost 2 bases to trimming and J lost 8 bases, with 12 bases between them. This CDR3 has 13 residues. CDR3 coding DNA: TGTGCCAGCAGTTTAAAGGGTTACTGGGGCTACACCTTC. It is translated as CASSLKGYWGYTF.

CDR3 in amino acids: CASQQDLNQPQHF. CDR3 nucleotide sequence: TGTGCCAGCCAACAGGACCTCAATCAGCCCCAGCATTTT. V is TRBV12-3 or TRBV12-4 and J is TRBJ1-5; D is perhaps TRBD1 (5 bases). There are 13 residues in the CDR3. The ends were cut back, 8 bases at V and 3 bases at J, with 11 bases in the middle.

This clone was seen just once. This rearrangement joins TRBV9 to TRBJ2-7; the match to TRBD2 covers 7 bases. CDR3 length: 15 residues. V dropped 3 bases and J dropped 3; count of bases not matched to a gene: 9. Germline values: CDR1 SGDLS, CDR2 YYNGEE. The CDR3 coding sequence is TGTGCCAGCAGCGGCCCTACTAGCGCAAGCTACGAGCAGTACTTC. This sequence encodes CASSGPTSASYEQYF.

The chain couples TRBV7-2 to TRBJ2-7, with TRBD1 matching 7 bases. The CDR3 runs to 13 residues. Trimming took 3 bases from V and 2 from J; bases not matched to a gene: 1. Germline CDR1 and CDR2: SGHTA and FQGNSA. This chain's CDR3 is CASSFDRAYEQYF. The CDR3 coding sequence is TGTGCCAGCAGCTTTGACAGGGCCTACGAGCAGTACTTC.

The chain is built from TRBV5-6 and TRBJ2-1; D is ambiguous. This CDR3 comprises 16 residues. Germline CDR1 reads SGHDT; CDR2 reads YYEEEE. V shed 2 bases and J shed 6 bases, with 18 bases lying between them. The CDR3 region has the DNA TGTGCCAGCAGCTTCAGTAACCAAAGGACCAGCAATGAGCAGTTCTTC. This codes for CASSFSNQRTSNEQFF.

This clone was seen just once. J is TRBJ1-5 and V is TRBV12-3 or TRBV12-4, with unresolved D. CDR3 length equals 13 residues. V shed 7 bases and J shed 9 bases, with 16 bases lying between them. The CDR3 loop is CASTPGPQGPQHF. The CDR3 DNA reads TGTGCCAGCACCCCGGGTCCCCAAGGGCCCCAGCATTTT.

V and J are TRBV6-6 and TRBJ2-2; unclear D gene. Per germline, CDR1 MNHNY and CDR2 SVGAGI (reference sequence). The CDR3 has 14 amino acids. The V end was cut by 2 bases, the J end by 4 bases, with 8 bases between. The CDR3 is CASSYLPPTGELFF. CDR3 in DNA: TGTGCCAGCAGTTACCTTCCCCCCACCGGGGAGCTGTTTTTT.

The chain couples TRBV6-5 to TRBJ1-2; unclear D gene. V was shortened by 5 bases and J by 6 bases, with 19 bases between the two germline ends. Germline V gene lookup returns CDR1 MNHEY and CDR2 SVGAGI. The CDR3 is made up of 15 amino acids. The CDR3, as DNA: TGTGCCAGCAGTCCCCCGTGGGCAACCTATGATGGCTACACCTTC. Its translation is CASSPPWATYDGYTF.

This clone has just one count. The chain links TRBV5-8 to TRBJ2-2, with D unclear. The CDR3 is 15 amino acids. Trimming shortened V by 0 bases and J by 4 bases, and 10 bases separated the two germline ends. CDR1 is SGHTS and CDR2 is YDEGEE in the germline V gene. The CDR3 is CASSLGQRFTGELFF. CDR3 DNA sequence: TGTGCCAGCAGCTTGGGGCAGCGATTCACCGGGGAGCTGTTTTTT.

This chain joins TRBV7-2 and TRBJ2-5; D is ambiguous. The V gene lost 1 base and the J gene lost 2 bases, with 8 bases spanning the gap. Germline assignment: CDR1 SGHTA and CDR2 FQGNSA. This CDR3 has 14 amino acids. The CDR3 DNA is TGTGCCAGCAGCTTAGGGCAGCAGCAAGAGACCCAGTACTTC. Protein: CASSLGQQQETQYF.

This clone has just a few counts. The chain links TRBV9 to TRBJ2-1; possibly TRBD1 for D (6 bases). V gave up 1 base and J gave up 4 bases, with 12 bases separating them. The germline V gene has CDR1 SGDLS and CDR2 YYNGEE. The CDR3 length is 15 residues. CDR3 coding DNA: TGTGCCAGCAGCGTATTCGGACAGAATTACAATGAGCAGTTCTTC. Protein product: CASSVFGQNYNEQFF.

The J gene is TRBJ2-5, the V gene TRBV28; TRBD1 or TRBD2 may be the D gene (7 bases each). V was cut by 2 bases and J by 4 bases, with 17 bases left in between. Germline V CDR1 and CDR2: MDHEN, SYDVKM. This CDR3 spans 16 amino acids. CDR3 in DNA: TGTGCCAGCAGTTTAGGGGGCAGGGGGGGATTAGAGACCCAGTACTTC. Protein product: CASSLGGRGGLETQYF.

The chain carries TRBV28 and TRBJ2-5; tentatively, D is TRBD2 (6 bases). The germline V and J ends were trimmed by 8 bases and 2 bases, with 12 bases remaining between them. Germline V lookup: CDR1 MDHEN, CDR2 SYDVKM. The CDR3 loop spans 13 amino acids. The DNA for the CDR3 is TGTGCCAGCGGGGCCGGGACTCAAGAGACCCAGTACTTC. Protein: CASGAGTQETQYF.

The rearrangement links TRBV18 to TRBJ2-7; TRBD2 agrees at 14 bases. Trimming cost V 4 bases and J 5 bases; bases outside gene matches: 4. Looked up from germline, CDR1 is KGHSH and CDR2 is LQKENI. CDR3 length equals 15 residues. This CDR3 is CASSLGLAGANEQYF. The CDR3 DNA reads as TGTGCCAGCTCACTGGGACTAGCGGGAGCTAACGAGCAGTACTTC. The entire variable domain, with the rest obtained from reference TRBV18 and TRBJ2-7, is as follows: NAGVMQNPRHLVRRRGQEARLRCSPMKGHSHVYWYRQLPEEGLKFMVYLQKENIIDESGMPKERFSAEFPKEGPSILRIQQVVRGDSAAYFCASSLGLAGANEQYFGPGTRLTVT.